These T cell receptor beta chains were read from a single sample in a study of memory B cells and T cells in multiple sclerosis. Data came from immunoSEQ multiplex PCR; TCRdb stores just in-frame clones and leaves some out. The sample has around 14,000 clones; roughly two thirds are singletons. The specimen was memory (CD45RO+) CD4+ T cells from blood. The receptors were gathered from a human donor with multiple sclerosis. Both conserved end residues are part of each CDR3. The D gene is left open where the match is weak. Clone sizes are given selectively: once, few, many, or a class where the clone is expanded.

j_gene | abundance | v_gene | d_gene | CDR3aa | CDR3nt
TRBJ1-4 | - | TRBV2 | - | CASTPQGTYGEKLFF | TGTGCCAGCACTCCACAGGGAACATACGGCGAAAAACTGTTTTTT
TRBJ1-2 | - | TRBV18 | - | CASSPTDRNYGYTF | TGTGCCAGCTCACCAACAGACAGGAACTATGGCTACACCTTC
TRBJ2-3 | once | TRBV7-2 | TRBD2 | CASSFMSGRSTDTQYF | TGTGCCAGCAGCTTTATGAGCGGGAGGAGCACAGATACGCAGTATTTT
TRBJ1-1 | few | TRBV6-1 | - | CASSENGRNTEAFF | TGTGCCAGCAGTGAAAACGGGAGGAACACTGAAGCTTTCTTT
TRBJ2-1 | - | TRBV28 | TRBD2 | CASSAGTSSYNEQFF | TGTGCCAGCAGTGCCGGGACTAGCTCCTACAATGAGCAGTTCTTC
TRBJ2-3 | - | TRBV5-1 | TRBD2 | CASSLRGVRTDTQYF | TGCGCCAGCAGCTTGCGGGGGGTTCGCACAGATACGCAGTATTTT
TRBJ1-5 | - | TRBV28 | - | CASSSGLGRVPQHF | TGTGCCAGCAGTTCGGGTCTCGGTCGGGTACCCCAGCATTTT
TRBJ2-2 | - | TRBV4-2 | TRBD2 | CASSQEWGWGGGVGTGELFF | TGTGCCAGCAGCCAAGAGTGGGGCTGGGGCGGGGGGGTCGGGACCGGGGAGCTGTTTTTT
TRBJ2-2 | - | TRBV4-1 | TRBD2 | CASSQTLGLAGITGELFF | TGCGCCAGCAGCCAGACGTTGGGACTAGCGGGTATAACCGGGGAGCTGTTTTTT
TRBJ2-7 | - | TRBV20-1 | TRBD1 | CSARDQDREYF | TGCAGTGCTAGAGATCAGGACAGGGAGTACTTC
TRBJ2-1 | once | TRBV20-1 | - | CSALRGEEQFF | TGCAGTGCCCTCCGGGGAGAGGAGCAGTTCTTC
TRBJ2-1 | - | TRBV6-1 | - | CASSEGLLRDEQFF | TGTGCCAGCAGTGAGGGACTGCTGCGGGATGAGCAGTTCTTC
TRBJ2-2 | - | TRBV6-6 | - | CALRDNTGELFF | TGTGCCTTGAGGGATAACACCGGGGAGCTGTTTTTT
TRBJ1-1 | medium-sized | TRBV5-1 | TRBD1 | CASSLGQGAGNTEAFF | TGCGCCAGCAGCCTCGGACAGGGGGCGGGGAACACTGAAGCTTTCTTT
TRBJ2-1 | - | TRBV29-1 | - | CSVEDGVNEQFF | TGCAGCGTTGAAGACGGGGTGAATGAGCAGTTCTTC
TRBJ2-1 | - | TRBV25-1 | - | CASSTGRGQFF | TGTGCCAGCAGTACAGGCAGGGGGCAGTTCTTC
TRBJ2-3 | once | TRBV2 | - | CASSWVKGGDTQYF | TGTGCCAGCAGTTGGGTTAAGGGAGGAGATACGCAGTATTTT
TRBJ2-1 | few | TRBV7-2 | - | CASSPRLGMNEQFF | TGTGCCAGCAGCCCAAGACTAGGAATGAATGAGCAGTTCTTC
TRBJ1-1 | medium-sized | TRBV14 | - | CASSQVAGRTEAFF | TGTGCCAGCAGCCAAGTGGCAGGGAGGACTGAAGCTTTCTTT
TRBJ2-3 | - | TRBV15 | TRBD2 | CATGLVDTQYF | TGTGCCACCGGACTAGTAGATACGCAGTATTTT
TRBJ2-7 | - | TRBV5-1 | TRBD1 | CASSPQGGRDYEQYF | TGCGCCAGCAGCCCACAGGGGGGACGGGACTACGAGCAGTACTTC
TRBJ1-1 | - | TRBV14 | TRBD1 | CASSQGQGLSTFF | TGTGCCAGCAGCCAAGGACAGGGATTAAGTACTTTCTTT
TRBJ2-3 | - | TRBV7-3 | - | CASSLNSPADTQYF | TGTGCCAGCAGCTTAAATAGCCCGGCAGATACGCAGTATTTT